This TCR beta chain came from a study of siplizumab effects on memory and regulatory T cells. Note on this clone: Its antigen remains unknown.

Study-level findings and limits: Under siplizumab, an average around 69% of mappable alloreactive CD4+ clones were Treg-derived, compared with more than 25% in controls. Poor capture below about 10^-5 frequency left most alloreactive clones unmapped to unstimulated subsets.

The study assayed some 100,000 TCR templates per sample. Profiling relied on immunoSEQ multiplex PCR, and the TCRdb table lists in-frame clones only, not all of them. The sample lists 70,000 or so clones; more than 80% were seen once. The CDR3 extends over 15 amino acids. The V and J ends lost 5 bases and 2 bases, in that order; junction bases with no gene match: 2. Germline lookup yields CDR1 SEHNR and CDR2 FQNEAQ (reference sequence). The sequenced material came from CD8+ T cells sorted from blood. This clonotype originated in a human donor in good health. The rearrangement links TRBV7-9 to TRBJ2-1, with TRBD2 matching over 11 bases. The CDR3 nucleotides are TGTGCCAGCAGCCAACTAGCGGGAGCCTACAATGAGCAGTTCTTC. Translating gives CASSQLAGAYNEQFF.